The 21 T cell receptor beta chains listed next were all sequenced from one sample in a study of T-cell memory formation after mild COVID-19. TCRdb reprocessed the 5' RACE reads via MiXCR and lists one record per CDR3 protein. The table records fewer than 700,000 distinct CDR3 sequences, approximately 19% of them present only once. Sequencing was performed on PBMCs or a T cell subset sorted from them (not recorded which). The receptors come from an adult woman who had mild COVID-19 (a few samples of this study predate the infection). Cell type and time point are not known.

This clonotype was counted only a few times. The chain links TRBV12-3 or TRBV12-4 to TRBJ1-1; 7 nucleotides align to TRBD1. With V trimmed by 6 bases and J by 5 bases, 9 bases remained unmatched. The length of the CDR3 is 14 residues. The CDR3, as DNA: TGTGCCAGCAGCCTAGAAGGACAGGCGACTGAAGCTTTCTTT. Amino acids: CASSLEGQATEAFF.

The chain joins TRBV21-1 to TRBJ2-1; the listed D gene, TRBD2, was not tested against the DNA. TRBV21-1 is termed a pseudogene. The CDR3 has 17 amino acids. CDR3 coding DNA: TGTGCCAGCAGCAAAGTTAGGAGGGCGGTCCCGGGGAATGAGCAGTTCTTC. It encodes CASSKVRRAVPGNEQFF.

CDR3 nucleotide sequence: TGTGCCAGTAGTCTCCTCGGGACGGGGAGGTATCAGAATGAGCAGTTCTTC. It yields the protein CASSLLGTGRYQNEQFF. The chain recombines TRBV19 with TRBJ2-1; D might be TRBD2 (6 bases). Per the germline V gene, CDR1 is LNHDA and CDR2 is SQIVND (reference sequence). V was shortened by 5 bases and J by 7 bases, with 24 bases between the two germline ends. The CDR3 covers 17 residues.

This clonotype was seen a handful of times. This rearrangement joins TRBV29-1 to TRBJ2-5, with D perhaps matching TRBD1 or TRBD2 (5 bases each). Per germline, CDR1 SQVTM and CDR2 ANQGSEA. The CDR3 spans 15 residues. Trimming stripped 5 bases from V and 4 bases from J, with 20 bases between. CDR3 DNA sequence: TGCAGCGTTCGAGACAACACCCGAGGGGCAGAGACCCAGTACTTC. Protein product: CSVRDNTRGAETQYF. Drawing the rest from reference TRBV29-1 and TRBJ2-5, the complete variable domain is SAVISQKPSRDICQRGTSLTIQCQVDSQVTMMFWYRQQPGQSLTLIATANQGSEATYESGFVIDKFPISRPNLTFSTLTVSNMSPEDSSIYLCSVRDNTRGAETQYFGPGTRLLVL.

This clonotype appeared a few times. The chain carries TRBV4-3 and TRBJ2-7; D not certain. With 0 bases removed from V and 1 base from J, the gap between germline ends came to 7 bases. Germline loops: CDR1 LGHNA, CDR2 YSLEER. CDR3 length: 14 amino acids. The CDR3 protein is CASSQEHTSYEQYF. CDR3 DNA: TGCGCCAGCAGCCAAGAGCACACTTCCTACGAGCAGTACTTC.

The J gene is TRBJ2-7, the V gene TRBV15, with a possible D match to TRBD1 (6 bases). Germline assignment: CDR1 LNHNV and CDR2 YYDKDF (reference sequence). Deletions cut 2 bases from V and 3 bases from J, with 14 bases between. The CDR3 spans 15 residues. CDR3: CATSRRAGDNYEQYF. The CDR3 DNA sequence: TGTGCCACCAGCAGAAGGGCAGGGGACAACTACGAGCAGTACTTC.

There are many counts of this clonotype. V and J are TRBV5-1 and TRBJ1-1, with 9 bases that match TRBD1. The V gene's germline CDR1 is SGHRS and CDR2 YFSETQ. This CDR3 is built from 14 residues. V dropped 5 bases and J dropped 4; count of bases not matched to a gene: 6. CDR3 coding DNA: TGCGCCAGCAGGGGGAAGGGACAGGGCACTGAAGCTTTCTTT. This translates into CASRGKGQGTEAFF.

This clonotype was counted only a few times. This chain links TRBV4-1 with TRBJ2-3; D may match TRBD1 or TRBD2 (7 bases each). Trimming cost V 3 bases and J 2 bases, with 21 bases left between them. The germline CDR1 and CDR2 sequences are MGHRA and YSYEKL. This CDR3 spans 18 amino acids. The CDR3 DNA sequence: TGCGCCAGCAGCCACGCCCAGGGGGGGGTCTACTACACAGATACGCAGTATTTT. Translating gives CASSHAQGGVYYTDTQYF.

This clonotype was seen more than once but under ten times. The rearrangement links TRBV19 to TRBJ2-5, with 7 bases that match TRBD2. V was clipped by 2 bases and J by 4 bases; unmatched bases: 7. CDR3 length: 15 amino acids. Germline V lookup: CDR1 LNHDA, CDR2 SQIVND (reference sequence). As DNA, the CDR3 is TGTGCCAGTAGTATAACGGGAGGACGGTCAGAGACCCAGTACTTC. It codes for CASSITGGRSETQYF.

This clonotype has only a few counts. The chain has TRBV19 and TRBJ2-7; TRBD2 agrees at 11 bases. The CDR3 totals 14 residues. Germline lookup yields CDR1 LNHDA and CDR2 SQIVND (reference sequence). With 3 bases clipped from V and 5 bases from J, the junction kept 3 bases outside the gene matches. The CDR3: CASSITSGSDEQYF. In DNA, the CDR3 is TGTGCCAGTAGTATTACTAGCGGGAGCGACGAGCAGTACTTC.

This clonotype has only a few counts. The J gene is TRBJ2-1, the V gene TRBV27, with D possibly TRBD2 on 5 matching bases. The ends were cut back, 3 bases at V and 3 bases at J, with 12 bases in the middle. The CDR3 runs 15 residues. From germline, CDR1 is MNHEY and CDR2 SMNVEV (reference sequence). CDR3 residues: CASSFGLSRYNEQFF. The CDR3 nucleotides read TGTGCCAGCAGTTTTGGACTGTCTCGCTACAATGAGCAGTTCTTC.

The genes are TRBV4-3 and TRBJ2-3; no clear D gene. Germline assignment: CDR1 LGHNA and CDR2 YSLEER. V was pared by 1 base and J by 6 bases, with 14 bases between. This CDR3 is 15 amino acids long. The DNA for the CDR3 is TGCGCCAGCAGCCAAGCCCGTCAGGTTTTGGATACGCAGTATTTT. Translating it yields CASSQARQVLDTQYF.

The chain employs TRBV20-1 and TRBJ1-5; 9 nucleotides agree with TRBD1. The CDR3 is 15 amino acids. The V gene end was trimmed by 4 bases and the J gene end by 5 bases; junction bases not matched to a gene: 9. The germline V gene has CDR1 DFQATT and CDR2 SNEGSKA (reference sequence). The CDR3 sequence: CSANTGTGIDQPQHF. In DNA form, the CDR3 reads TGCAGTGCTAACACCGGGACAGGGATCGATCAGCCCCAGCATTTT.

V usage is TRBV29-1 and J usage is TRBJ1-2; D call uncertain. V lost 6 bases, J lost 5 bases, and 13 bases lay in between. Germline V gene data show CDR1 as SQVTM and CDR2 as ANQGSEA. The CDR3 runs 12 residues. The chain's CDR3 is CSVVPPEYGYTF. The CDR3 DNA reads TGCAGCGTAGTACCTCCGGAGTATGGCTACACCTTC.

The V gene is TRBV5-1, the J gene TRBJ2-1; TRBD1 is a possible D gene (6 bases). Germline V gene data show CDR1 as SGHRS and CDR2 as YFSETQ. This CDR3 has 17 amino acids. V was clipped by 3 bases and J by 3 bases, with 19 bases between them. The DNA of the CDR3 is TGCGCCAGCAGCTCGGTACAAGGGGGTTACTACTACAATGAGCAGTTCTTC. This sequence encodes CASSSVQGGYYYNEQFF.

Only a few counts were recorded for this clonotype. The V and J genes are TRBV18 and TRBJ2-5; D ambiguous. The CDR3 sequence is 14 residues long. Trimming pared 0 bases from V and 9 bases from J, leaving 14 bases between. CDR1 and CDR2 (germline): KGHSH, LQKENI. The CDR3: CASSPPPSAKSQYF. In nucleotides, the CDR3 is TGTGCCAGCTCACCACCGCCGAGCGCGAAGTCCCAGTACTTC.

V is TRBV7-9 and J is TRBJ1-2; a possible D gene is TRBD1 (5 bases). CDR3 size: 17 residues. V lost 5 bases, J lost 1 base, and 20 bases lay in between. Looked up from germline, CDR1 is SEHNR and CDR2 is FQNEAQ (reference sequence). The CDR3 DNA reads TGTGCCAGCAGCAACGCGGGGCGGGGTGTACGTAACTATGGCTACACCTTC. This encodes CASSNAGRGVRNYGYTF. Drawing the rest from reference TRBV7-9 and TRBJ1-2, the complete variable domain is DTGVSQNPRHKITKRGQNVTFRCDPISEHNRLYWYRQTLGQGPEFLTYFQNEAQLEKSRLLSDRFSAERPKGSFSTLEIQRTEQGDSAMYLCASSNAGRGVRNYGYTFGSGTRLTVV.

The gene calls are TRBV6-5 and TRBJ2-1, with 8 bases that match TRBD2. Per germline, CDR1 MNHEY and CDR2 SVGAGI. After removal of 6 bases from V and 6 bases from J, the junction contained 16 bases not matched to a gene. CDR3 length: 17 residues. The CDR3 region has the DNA TGTGCCAGCAGCTCGACTAGCGATGGGGTACGGTTCAATGAGCAGTTCTTC. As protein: CASSSTSDGVRFNEQFF.

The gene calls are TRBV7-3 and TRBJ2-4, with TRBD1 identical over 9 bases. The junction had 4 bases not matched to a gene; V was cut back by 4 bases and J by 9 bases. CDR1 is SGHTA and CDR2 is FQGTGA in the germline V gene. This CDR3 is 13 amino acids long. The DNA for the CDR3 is TGTGCCAGCAGCTCCGACAGGGGGGGCATTCAGTACTTC. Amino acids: CASSSDRGGIQYF.

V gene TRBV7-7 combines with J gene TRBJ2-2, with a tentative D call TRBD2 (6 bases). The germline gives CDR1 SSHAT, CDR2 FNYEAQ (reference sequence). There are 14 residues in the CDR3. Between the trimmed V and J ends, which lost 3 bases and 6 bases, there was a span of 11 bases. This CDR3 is CASSFLGRSGELFF. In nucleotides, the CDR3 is TGTGCCAGCAGCTTTTTGGGGAGGTCCGGGGAGCTGTTTTTT.

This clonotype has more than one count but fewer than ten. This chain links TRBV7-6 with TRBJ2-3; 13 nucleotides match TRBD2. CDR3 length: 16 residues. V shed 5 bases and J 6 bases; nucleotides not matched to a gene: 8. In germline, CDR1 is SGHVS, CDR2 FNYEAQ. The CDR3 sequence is CASSRTSGRVLDTQYF. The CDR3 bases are TGTGCCAGCAGCCGCACTAGCGGGAGGGTCCTCGATACGCAGTATTTT.